Listed below are T cell receptor beta chains from one sample, sequenced in a study of CD8 T cells in Susac syndrome. TCRdb used MiXCR to reprocess the immunoSEQ multiplex PCR reads, holding one entry per CDR3 protein. Of about 120,000 distinct CDR3 sequences in the sample, around 94% are singletons; the top ten hold around 0.2%. Sequenced: CD8+ T cells from PBMCs. Receptors originate from a human donor with Susac syndrome. The CDR3 runs from the conserved cysteine through the conserved F or W. D genes are given only for firm matches. The size field is filled for only some rows; it gives once, few, many or a size class.

D: TRBD1
J: TRBJ1-4
size: .
V: TRBV3-1
DNA: TGTGCCAGCAGCCATACATTTGGGGACAGCAATGAAAAACTGTTTTTT
CDR3: CASSHTFGDSNEKLFF

D: TRBD2
J: TRBJ2-1
size: .
V: TRBV20-1
DNA: TGCAGTGCCCCGAGGGGGGGTAGCGGGGACTACAATGAGCAGTTCTTC
CDR3: CSAPRGGSGDYNEQFF

D: .
J: TRBJ1-6
size: .
V: TRBV6-1
DNA: TGTGCCAGCAGAAGCGCCGGATCGGACTATAATTCACCCCTCCACTTT
CDR3: CASRSAGSDYNSPLHF

D: TRBD1
J: TRBJ2-7
size: .
V: TRBV11-3
DNA: TGTGCCAGCAGCTTCGGACAGGGCGTGGGCGACGAGCAGTACTTC
CDR3: CASSFGQGVGDEQYF

D: .
J: TRBJ1-2
size: .
V: TRBV5-1
DNA: TGCGCCAGCGGAACAGCTCAAGCTAACTATGGCTACACCTTC
CDR3: CASGTAQANYGYTF

D: .
J: TRBJ1-1
size: .
V: TRBV30
DNA: TGTGCCTGGAGCGAGGGTCCTTCAGGGGCCGAAGCTTTCTTT
CDR3: CAWSEGPSGAEAFF

D: .
J: TRBJ2-5
size: .
V: TRBV15
DNA: TGTGCCACCAGCACGGACGAGACCCAGTACTTC
CDR3: CATSTDETQYF

D: TRBD1
J: TRBJ1-1
size: .
V: TRBV30
DNA: TGTGCCTGGAGCTGGGACAGGGGAAACACTGAAGCTTTCTTT
CDR3: CAWSWDRGNTEAFF

D: .
J: TRBJ1-2
size: .
V: TRBV14
DNA: TGTGCCAGCAGCCAAGTGGGTCACTATGGCTACACCTTC
CDR3: CASSQVGHYGYTF

D: .
J: TRBJ1-1
size: .
V: TRBV30
DNA: TGTGCCTGGAGAGAAGTGGGGACGGGGACTGAAGCTTTCTTT
CDR3: CAWREVGTGTEAFF

D: TRBD2
J: TRBJ2-3
size: .
V: TRBV29-1
DNA: TGCAGCGTTGAAGCGATGGCTAGCGGGAGGTATATAGATACGCAGTATTTT
CDR3: CSVEAMASGRYIDTQYF

D: TRBD2
J: TRBJ2-1
size: .
V: TRBV5-6
DNA: TGTGCCAGCAGCTCGACTAGCGACGATGAGCAGTTCTTC
CDR3: CASSSTSDDEQFF

D: TRBD2
J: TRBJ2-7
size: .
V: TRBV11-2
DNA: TGTGCCAGCAGCCCCCGGGGGGTCCGCCTGTTGGGCGAGCAGTACTTC
CDR3: CASSPRGVRLLGEQYF

D: .
J: TRBJ2-7
size: .
V: TRBV20-1
DNA: TGCAGTGCTAGAGACTCCTTAGGGAGTCGGAGCTACCTAAGCTCCTACGAGCAGTACTTC
CDR3: CSARDSLGSRSYLSSYEQYF

D: .
J: TRBJ2-1
size: .
V: TRBV7-3
DNA: TGTGCCAGCAGCCAACGGCGAGACAATGAGCAGTTCTTC
CDR3: CASSQRRDNEQFF

D: TRBD1
J: TRBJ1-5
size: few
V: TRBV5-6
DNA: TGTGCCAGCAGCACCGGGACAGGGCGTCAGCCCCAGCATTTT
CDR3: CASSTGTGRQPQHF

D: TRBD2
J: TRBJ2-5
size: .
V: TRBV6-4
DNA: TGTGCCAGCAGTGACACTAGCGAAGAGACCCAGTACTTC
CDR3: CASSDTSEETQYF

D: .
J: TRBJ2-7
size: .
V: TRBV7-9
DNA: TGTGCCAGCAGCTTAGCTGACAGTGACCACGAGCAGTACTTC
CDR3: CASSLADSDHEQYF

D: TRBD1
J: TRBJ1-5
size: .
V: TRBV13
DNA: TGTGCCAGCAGCTTAGGCCGGACAGGGGGTTTTAGCAATCAGCCCCAGCATTTT
CDR3: CASSLGRTGGFSNQPQHF

D: TRBD1
J: TRBJ1-2
size: .
V: TRBV9
DNA: TGTGCCAGCAGCGTAGTTACAGGGGGCTATGGCTACACCTTC
CDR3: CASSVVTGGYGYTF

D: .
J: TRBJ1-1
size: .
V: TRBV5-4
DNA: TGTGCCAGCAGCCCGGCACTAAACACTGAAGCTTTCTTT
CDR3: CASSPALNTEAFF

D: TRBD1
J: TRBJ2-2
size: .
V: TRBV6-2/TRBV6-3
DNA: TGTGCCAGCAGTTCCGGGACAGGGGCCGCCGGGGAGCTGTTTTTT
CDR3: CASSSGTGAAGELFF

D: .
J: TRBJ1-4
size: .
V: TRBV25-1
DNA: TGTGCCAGCAGTGAAGGGCTACAGGAAAAACTGTTTTTT
CDR3: CASSEGLQEKLFF

D: .
J: TRBJ1-2
size: .
V: TRBV7-2
DNA: TGTGCCAGCAGCTTGAGAGGTTATGGCTACACCTTC
CDR3: CASSLRGYGYTF

D: .
J: TRBJ2-1
size: .
V: TRBV7-3
DNA: TGTGCCAGCAGCGTAGGGGACTCCAATGAGCAGTTCTTC
CDR3: CASSVGDSNEQFF

D: .
J: TRBJ2-2
size: .
V: TRBV7-3
DNA: TGTGCCAGCAGCTTAAACTCCCTTGAGCTGTTTTTT
CDR3: CASSLNSLELFF

D: .
J: TRBJ1-1
size: .
V: TRBV16
DNA: TGTGCCAGCAGCCAACAACAGCCAGCAGACACTGAAGCTTTCTTT
CDR3: CASSQQQPADTEAFF

D: .
J: TRBJ2-2
size: .
V: TRBV12-3/TRBV12-4
DNA: TGTGCCAGCAGTCCACACGTGGCCGGGGAGCTGTTTTTT
CDR3: CASSPHVAGELFF

D: TRBD2
J: TRBJ2-5
size: .
V: TRBV2
DNA: TGTGCCAGCAGTGCCAGAGGAGCGGGGGCAGAGACCCAGTACTTC
CDR3: CASSARGAGAETQYF

D: .
J: TRBJ2-5
size: .
V: TRBV12-3/TRBV12-4
DNA: TGTGCCAGCAGTTGGTCGGGGGAAGAGACCCAGTACTTC
CDR3: CASSWSGEETQYF

D: TRBD2
J: TRBJ2-7
size: once
V: TRBV18
DNA: TGTGCCGGGGCTAGCGGGGACTCCTACGAGCAGTACTTC
CDR3: CAGASGDSYEQYF

D: TRBD2
J: TRBJ2-1
size: .
V: TRBV6-2/TRBV6-3
DNA: TGTGCCAGCAGTTATACTAGCGGAGGCTACAATGAGCAGTTCTTC
CDR3: CASSYTSGGYNEQFF

D: TRBD1
J: TRBJ2-1
size: .
V: TRBV9
DNA: TGTGCCAGCAGCGTAGCGTCAGGGGCCTGGACAGGTAATGAGCAGTTCTTC
CDR3: CASSVASGAWTGNEQFF

D: .
J: TRBJ2-5
size: .
V: TRBV5-1
DNA: TGCGCCAGCAGCCCCGACAGCTACCAAGAGACCCAGTACTTC
CDR3: CASSPDSYQETQYF

D: .
J: TRBJ2-7
size: few
V: TRBV27
DNA: TGTGCCAGCAGTTTATCGGGCGGCTACGAGCAGTACTTC
CDR3: CASSLSGGYEQYF

D: TRBD1
J: TRBJ1-1
size: .
V: TRBV9
DNA: TGTGCCAGCAGCGCATCGGGACAGGGTGAAGCTTTCTTT
CDR3: CASSASGQGEAFF

D: .
J: TRBJ1-1
size: .
V: TRBV11-1
DNA: TGTGCCAGCAGCTTAGTCCCGGGCAGGCTGAACACTGAAGCTTTCTTT
CDR3: CASSLVPGRLNTEAFF

D: .
J: TRBJ2-4
size: .
V: TRBV10-2
DNA: TGCGCCAGCAGTGACACGGGCAACCAAAACATTCAGTACTTC
CDR3: CASSDTGNQNIQYF

D: TRBD1
J: TRBJ2-5
size: .
V: TRBV5-6
DNA: TGTGCCAGCAGCTTAGGGGACAGGGATAAGACCCAGTACTTC
CDR3: CASSLGDRDKTQYF

D: TRBD1
J: TRBJ1-2
size: .
V: TRBV25-1
DNA: TGTGCCAGCAGTGAATTAGGACAGGGTATCTATGGCTACACCTTC
CDR3: CASSELGQGIYGYTF

D: TRBD1
J: TRBJ1-1
size: .
V: TRBV9
DNA: TGTGCCAGCAGCCGGGGACAGGGACTGAACACTGAAGCTTTCTTT
CDR3: CASSRGQGLNTEAFF

D: TRBD2
J: TRBJ2-5
size: .
V: TRBV9
DNA: TGTGCCAGCAGCCCCTCGGGGGGGGCTCGGGAGACCCAGTACTTC
CDR3: CASSPSGGARETQYF

D: TRBD1
J: TRBJ1-1
size: .
V: TRBV20-1
DNA: TGCAGTGTTACAACAGGGGACACTGAAGCTTTCTTT
CDR3: CSVTTGDTEAFF

D: .
J: TRBJ1-1
size: .
V: TRBV7-6
DNA: TGTGCCAGCAGCTCCGGGCGAGGGTTAGCATCTTTCTTT
CDR3: CASSSGRGLASFF

D: .
J: TRBJ1-3
size: .
V: TRBV30
DNA: TGTGCCTGGAGTGCGAGCTTCTCTGGAAACACCATATATTTT
CDR3: CAWSASFSGNTIYF

D: .
J: TRBJ2-1
size: .
V: TRBV20-1
DNA: TGCAGTGCTATCGAAGATTCCTACAATGAGCAGTTCTTC
CDR3: CSAIEDSYNEQFF

D: TRBD1
J: TRBJ1-2
size: .
V: TRBV4-2
DNA: TGTGCCAGCAGCCAAGATAGGGGGGACAGGGTTGGCTACACCTTC
CDR3: CASSQDRGDRVGYTF

D: .
J: TRBJ2-3
size: .
V: TRBV13
DNA: TGTGCCAGCAGCTTGACCAAGGACGGAAGGACCACAGATACGCAGTATTTT
CDR3: CASSLTKDGRTTDTQYF

D: .
J: TRBJ2-3
size: .
V: TRBV29-1
DNA: TGCAGCGTTGTACCGGGAGATAGTACAGATACGCAGTATTTT
CDR3: CSVVPGDSTDTQYF

D: TRBD2
J: TRBJ2-1
size: .
V: TRBV27
DNA: TGTGCCAGCAGTTTGTTAGGAAGCGGGGCCTACAATGAGCAGTTCTTC
CDR3: CASSLLGSGAYNEQFF

D: TRBD2
J: TRBJ2-2
size: .
V: TRBV20-1
DNA: TGCAGTGCTAGAGATCCGGGAGGGGTCGTCACCGGGGAGCTGTTTTTT
CDR3: CSARDPGGVVTGELFF

D: .
J: TRBJ2-7
size: .
V: TRBV13
DNA: TGTGCCAGCAGCTCCGGGACACAATCCTACGAGCAGTACTTC
CDR3: CASSSGTQSYEQYF

D: .
J: TRBJ2-3
size: .
V: TRBV12-3/TRBV12-4
DNA: TGTGCCAGCAGTTTACGGGACACAGATACGCAGTATTTT
CDR3: CASSLRDTDTQYF

D: TRBD1
J: TRBJ2-2
size: .
V: TRBV6-4
DNA: TGTGCCAGCAGTGAAACCGGGACAGGGGGCACCGGGGAGCTGTTTTTT
CDR3: CASSETGTGGTGELFF

D: .
J: TRBJ2-2
size: .
V: TRBV4-1
DNA: TGCGCCAGCAGCCAAGCAGGAGAGGGACACTCTGTCGAGGAGCTGTTTTTT
CDR3: CASSQAGEGHSVEELFF

D: .
J: TRBJ2-7
size: .
V: TRBV13
DNA: TGTGCCAGCAGCTTCTATTCTTCAGGGGCATCCTACGAGCAGTACTTC
CDR3: CASSFYSSGASYEQYF

D: TRBD2
J: TRBJ2-1
size: .
V: TRBV4-3
DNA: TGCGCCAGCAGCCACGTACCGGGACTAGCGGGAGACAATGAGCAGTTCTTC
CDR3: CASSHVPGLAGDNEQFF

D: .
J: TRBJ1-1
size: .
V: TRBV27
DNA: TGTGCCAGCAGTTTATCCCAGCCGGGCCCACCGGGCACTGAAGCTTTCTTT
CDR3: CASSLSQPGPPGTEAFF

D: .
J: TRBJ2-4
size: .
V: TRBV20-1
DNA: TGCAGTGCTAGGAAAAGCGCCAGCATCAAAAACATTCAGTACTTC
CDR3: CSARKSASIKNIQYF